These 14 T cell receptor beta chains originate from one sample sequenced in a study of blood T cell repertoires in COVID-19. Some clones are missing from TCRdb's copy, which holds only in-frame ones; the method was immunoSEQ multiplex PCR. The table has about 160,000 clones, roughly 85% seen once. Sequencing was done on a sample of peripheral blood. These receptors were taken from a human donor with acute or convalescent COVID-19. The donor label of this sample is uncertain.

About this clone: The same CDR3 can be traced to other DNA sequences in this sample. The rearrangement uses TRBV5-1 and TRBJ1-4; D is unclear. Germline V gives CDR1 SGHRS, CDR2 YFSETQ. V was cut by 0 bases and J by 2 bases, with 8 bases left in between. The CDR3 is 15 amino acids. CDR3 nucleotides: TGCGCCAGCAGCTTGGTGGCAGGCACTAATGAAAAACTGTTTTTT. This codes for CASSLVAGTNEKLFF.

The CDR3 region is CASSARDRGREGAKNIQYF. The CDR3 DNA sequence: TGTGCCAGCAGCGCCCGGGACAGGGGGCGCGAGGGAGCCAAAAACATTCAGTACTTC. The chain employs TRBV9 and TRBJ2-4; 12 bases line up with TRBD1. Germline trimming cut 3 bases from V and 0 bases from J; bases unmatched to any gene: 10. CDR3 length: 19 residues. Germline V gene sequence: CDR1 SGDLS, CDR2 YYNGEE.

The V and J genes are TRBV5-8 and TRBJ1-2, with 8 bases identical to TRBD1. In germline, CDR1 is SGHTS, CDR2 YDEGEE. The junction had 10 bases not matched to a gene; V was cut back by 4 bases and J by 8 bases. This CDR3 is built from 14 residues. CDR3 residues: CASSVFRGRGGYTF. CDR3 in DNA: TGTGCCAGCAGCGTATTCAGGGGGCGGGGAGGCTACACCTTC.

Points on this clone: Other nucleotide sequences in the sample specify the same CDR3. The chain combines TRBV9 with TRBJ1-3; a weak D match, TRBD1 (5 bases). Deletions cut 2 bases from V and 1 base from J, with 10 bases between. The CDR3 loop spans 15 amino acids. Per germline, CDR1 SGDLS and CDR2 YYNGEE. The CDR3 DNA reads as TGTGCCAGCAGCGTCGGGGGGGTTTCTGGAAACACCATATATTTT. Translating gives CASSVGGVSGNTIYF. Full variable domain (missing parts from reference TRBV9 and TRBJ1-3): DSGVTQTPKHLITATGQRVTLRCSPRSGDLSVYWYQQSLDQGLQFLIQYYNGEERAKGNILERFSAQQFPDLHSELNLSSLELGDSALYFCASSVGGVSGNTIYFGEGSWLTVV.

This chain joins TRBV9 and TRBJ1-2; D is ambiguous. Germline assignment: CDR1 SGDLS and CDR2 YYNGEE. The V and J ends lost 0 bases and 2 bases respectively, with 8 bases between them. CDR3 length: 14 amino acids. DNA of the CDR3: TGTGCCAGCAGCGTAGGAAGACACAACTATGGCTACACCTTC. Protein product: CASSVGRHNYGYTF.

This clone was detected only a few times. This chain joins TRBV10-1 and TRBJ1-2; 10 bases align to TRBD1. Unmatched junction bases numbered 3, after V lost 5 bases and J lost 6 bases. Germline V gives CDR1 WNHNN, CDR2 SYGVQD (reference sequence). The CDR3 is 13 residues long. The CDR3 sequence: CASSQDRGNGYTF. The CDR3 nucleotides are TGCGCCAGCAGTCAGGACAGGGGGAATGGCTACACCTTC.

This rearrangement joins TRBV27 to TRBJ1-2; D unclear. Per germline, CDR1 MNHEY and CDR2 SMNVEV (reference sequence). V was clipped by 6 bases and J by 4 bases, with 21 bases between them. The CDR3 is made up of 16 amino acids. The CDR3 DNA follows: TGTGCCAGCAGCCCCTACAAACAAGGAGGCTCCTATGGCTACACCTTC. This sequence encodes CASSPYKQGGSYGYTF.

This chain uses TRBV7-9 with TRBJ1-1; 10 bases are shared with TRBD1. This CDR3 is built from 14 residues. Trimming cost V 5 bases and J 4 bases; bases outside gene matches: 4. CDR1 is SEHNR and CDR2 is FQNEAQ in the germline V gene (reference sequence). This CDR3 reads CASSVDRGSTEAFF. The CDR3 DNA sequence: TGTGCCAGCAGCGTGGACAGGGGGAGCACTGAAGCTTTCTTT.

This chain joins TRBV29-1 and TRBJ1-5; the D gene is possibly TRBD1 (5 bases). Per germline, CDR1 SQVTM and CDR2 ANQGSEA. The V and J ends lost 6 bases and 1 base respectively, with 10 bases between them. The CDR3 runs 13 residues. The CDR3 DNA follows: TGCAGCGTGGGCCAGGGAAGCAATCAGCCCCAGCATTTT. Its protein product is CSVGQGSNQPQHF.

The V gene is TRBV7-6, the J gene TRBJ2-7; 9 positions match TRBD1. Germline V gene lookup returns CDR1 SGHVS and CDR2 FNYEAQ. The CDR3 is made up of 14 amino acids. V dropped 5 bases and J dropped 1; count of bases not matched to a gene: 3. CDR3 region: CASSAGTGSYEQYF. Here the CDR3 DNA reads TGTGCCAGCAGCGCCGGGACAGGGTCCTACGAGCAGTACTTC.

V and J are TRBV19 and TRBJ1-2; TRBD1 is a possible D gene (6 bases). CDR3 size: 14 residues. With 5 bases removed from V and 5 bases from J, the gap between germline ends came to 15 bases. In germline, CDR1 is LNHDA, CDR2 SQIVND (reference sequence). The CDR3 reads CASSPQGQYYGYTF. The CDR3 DNA is TGTGCCAGTAGTCCTCAGGGGCAGTATTATGGCTACACCTTC.

The genes are TRBV15 and TRBJ2-1; 9 bases match TRBD2. Germline V lookup: CDR1 LNHNV, CDR2 YYDKDF (reference sequence). The CDR3 runs to 17 residues. J gave up 4 bases and V 0 bases, and 7 bases lay outside the gene matches. The CDR3 here is CATSRDLTSGAYNEQFF. CDR3 coding DNA: TGTGCCACCAGCAGAGATCTGACTAGCGGTGCATACAATGAGCAGTTCTTC.

This chain connects TRBV6-5 to TRBJ1-2; 9 nucleotides align to TRBD1. CDR1 is MNHEY and CDR2 is SVGAGI in the germline V gene. The CDR3 is 14 residues long. V dropped 4 bases and J dropped 8; count of bases not matched to a gene: 8. CDR3 DNA: TGTGCCAGCAGTTCGGACAGGGGCTACGCGGGCTACACCTTC. It is translated as CASSSDRGYAGYTF.

The rearrangement uses TRBV28 and TRBJ1-3, with TRBD1 matching 7 bases. Germline lookup yields CDR1 MDHEN and CDR2 SYDVKM. With V trimmed by 4 bases and J by 0 bases, 9 bases remained unmatched. The CDR3 spans 17 residues. The CDR3, as DNA: TGTGCCAGCAGTTCCATGGGACAGATGTTCTCTGGAAACACCATATATTTT. This translates into CASSSMGQMFSGNTIYF.